The entry that follows covers one T cell receptor beta chain sequence. Libraries were prepared by immunoSEQ multiplex PCR; TCRdb keeps only in-frame clonotypes and omits some of them. The sample holds under 300,000 clones, roughly 87% seen once. This CDR3 is 13 amino acids long. The ends were cut back, 7 bases at V and 4 bases at J, with 14 bases in the middle. CDR1 SGHRS and CDR2 YFSETQ come from the germline V gene. The entry originates in a study of blood T cell repertoires in COVID-19. Material: peripheral blood. The TCR was taken from a man in his 60s who had recovered from COVID-19. This chain uses TRBV5-1 with TRBJ1-2; D unresolved. This chain's CDR3 is CASAMAPSYGYTF. CDR3 in DNA: TGCGCCAGCGCCATGGCTCCCTCCTATGGCTACACCTTC.